These 10 T cell receptor beta chains were sequenced from one sample in a study of T cell responses to AZD1222 COVID-19 vaccine. The protocol was immunoSEQ multiplex PCR, while the TCRdb copy is restricted to in-frame clones and leaves out a portion. The table lists fewer than 150,000 clones, over 80% of them singletons. The source was peripheral blood, collected on day 0 of AZD1222 vaccination. The receptors here all came from an adult in good health.

V and J are TRBV19 and TRBJ1-5; maybe TRBD1 (5 bases). Germline V gene sequence: CDR1 LNHDA, CDR2 SQIVND (reference sequence). V gave up 10 bases and J gave up 3 bases, with 19 bases separating them. This CDR3 is built from 15 residues. The CDR3 loop is CATMPGGGLNQPQHF. The CDR3 nucleotides read TGTGCCACTATGCCCGGGGGAGGGCTCAATCAGCCCCAGCATTTT.

The J gene is TRBJ2-3, the V gene TRBV18, with 8 bases that match TRBD1. J lost 2 bases, V lost 0 bases, and 1 base had no gene match. CDR3 length equals 15 residues. In germline, CDR1 is KGHSH, CDR2 LQKENI. In DNA, the CDR3 is TGTGCCAGCTCACCACCGGGACAGGTCACAGATACGCAGTATTTT. Protein: CASSPPGQVTDTQYF.

In DNA form, the CDR3 reads TGTGCCAGCAGTAACCGGACATACACACTAAATAGCAATCAGCCCCAGCATTTT. Translation: CASSNRTYTLNSNQPQHF. The rearrangement links TRBV6-2 or TRBV6-3 to TRBJ1-5, with D perhaps matching TRBD1 (5 bases). The germline V gene has CDR1 MNHEY and CDR2 SVGEGT. The CDR3 spans 18 residues. The ends were cut back, 5 bases at V and 0 bases at J, with 20 bases in the middle.

The chain carries TRBV5-8 and TRBJ1-5, with TRBD1 as a possible D gene (5 bases). Trimming pared 4 bases from V and 0 bases from J, leaving 8 bases between. The CDR3 extends over 14 amino acids. CDR1 is SGHTS and CDR2 is YDEGEE in the germline V gene. CDR3 in amino acids: CASSPGISNQPQHF. The CDR3 DNA follows: TGTGCCAGCAGCCCAGGGATTAGCAATCAGCCCCAGCATTTT.

The chain carries TRBV11-2 and TRBJ1-1, with no clear D. The germline V gene encodes CDR1 SGHAT and CDR2 FQNNGV. Between the trimmed V and J ends, which lost 1 base and 11 bases, there was a span of 8 bases. The CDR3 has 11 residues. The CDR3 nucleotides read TGTGCCAGCAGCTTAGGGGTAAGGGCTTTCTTT. The encoded protein is CASSLGVRAFF. The full variable domain, its missing parts supplied by reference TRBV11-2 and TRBJ1-1, is EAGVAQSPRYKIIEKRQSVAFWCNPISGHATLYWYQQILGQGPKLLIQFQNNGVVDDSQLPKDRFSAERLKGVDSTLKIQPAKLEDSAVYLCASSLGVRAFFGQGTRLTVV.

The chain combines TRBV5-6 with TRBJ2-7; 10 bases are shared with TRBD1. With V trimmed by 0 bases and J by 6 bases, 6 bases remained unmatched. Germline CDR1 SGHDT, CDR2 YYEEEE. The CDR3 totals 15 residues. The CDR3 coding sequence is TGTGCCAGCAGCTTGGTGGCGACAGGGGGCCGCGAGCAGTACTTC. The encoded protein is CASSLVATGGREQYF.

This rearrangement joins TRBV13 to TRBJ2-3, with D possibly TRBD2 on 5 matching bases. Trimming pared 0 bases from V and 6 bases from J, leaving 13 bases between. The CDR3 has 15 residues. Germline values: CDR1 PRHDT, CDR2 FYEKMQ (reference sequence). The CDR3 is CASSLGLESRDTQYF. As DNA, the CDR3 is TGTGCCAGCAGCTTAGGACTAGAGTCCCGGGATACGCAGTATTTT.

J is TRBJ2-3 and V is TRBV6-2 or TRBV6-3; D might be TRBD2 (7 bases). Trimming took off 6 bases at V and 2 bases at J, with 21 bases between the two ends. The CDR3 spans 17 residues. Germline V gives CDR1 MNHEY, CDR2 SVGEGT. The DNA of the CDR3 is TGTGCCAGCAGCCTCGGGCCGGGGAGGGGGAACACAGATACGCAGTATTTT. Translation gives CASSLGPGRGNTDTQYF.

The rearrangement uses TRBV4-3 and TRBJ2-7; 7 positions agree with TRBD2. Looked up from germline, CDR1 is LGHNA and CDR2 is YSLEER. This CDR3 contains 15 residues. Germline trimming cut 1 base from V and 1 base from J; bases unmatched to any gene: 4. CDR3 loop: CASSQALAPSYEQYF. CDR3 in DNA: TGCGCCAGCAGCCAAGCACTAGCGCCATCCTACGAGCAGTACTTC.

The genes are TRBV29-1 and TRBJ2-5, with D tentatively TRBD1 (5 bases). This CDR3 contains 12 residues. V was trimmed by 3 bases and J by 3 bases, leaving 8 bases between them. Germline V lookup: CDR1 SQVTM, CDR2 ANQGSEA. The CDR3, as DNA: TGCAGCGTTGATTCCAGGGAAGAGACCCAGTACTTC. It translates to CSVDSREETQYF.